This T cell receptor (beta chain) derives from a study of cytotoxic CD8 clonotypes in ibrutinib-treated CLL. Study findings and constraints: The public clonotypes identified were infrequent and showed contraction or stability on treatment.

Trimming took 0 bases from V and 0 from J, leaving 15 bases between them. Per the germline V gene, CDR1 is MGHRA and CDR2 is YSYEKL. This CDR3 has 18 amino acids. With sequencing, the targeted depth ranged from 1 in 200,000 to 1 in 1 million T cells. Method: immunoSEQ multiplex PCR; TCRdb's copy keeps in-frame clones and lacks some. The data show 150,000 or so clones, more than 70% seen once. Of note for this clone: No antigen is known for it.

The chain employs TRBV4-1 and TRBJ1-3, with D maybe TRBD1 (6 bases). This TCR was recovered from a human donor with chronic lymphocytic leukemia. The input for sequencing was PBMCs, taken after 36 months of ibrutinib treatment. The CDR3, as DNA: TGCGCCAGCAGCCAAGATACGGCGGACAGTATCTCTGGAAACACCATATATTTT. The encoded protein is CASSQDTADSISGNTIYF.